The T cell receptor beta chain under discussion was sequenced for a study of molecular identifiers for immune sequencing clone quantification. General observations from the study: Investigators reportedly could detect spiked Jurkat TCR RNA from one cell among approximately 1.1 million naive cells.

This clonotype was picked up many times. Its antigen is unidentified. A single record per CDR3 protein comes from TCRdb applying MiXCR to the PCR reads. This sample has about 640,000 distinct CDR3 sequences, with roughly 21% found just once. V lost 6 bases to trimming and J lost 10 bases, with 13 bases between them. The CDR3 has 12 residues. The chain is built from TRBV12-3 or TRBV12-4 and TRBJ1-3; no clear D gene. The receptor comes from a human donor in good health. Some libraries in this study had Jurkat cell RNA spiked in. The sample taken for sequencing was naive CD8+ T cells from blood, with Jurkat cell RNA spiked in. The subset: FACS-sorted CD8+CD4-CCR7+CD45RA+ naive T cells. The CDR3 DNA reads TGTGCCAGCAGCCCCGAATTGGAGACCATATATTTT. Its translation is CASSPELETIYF.